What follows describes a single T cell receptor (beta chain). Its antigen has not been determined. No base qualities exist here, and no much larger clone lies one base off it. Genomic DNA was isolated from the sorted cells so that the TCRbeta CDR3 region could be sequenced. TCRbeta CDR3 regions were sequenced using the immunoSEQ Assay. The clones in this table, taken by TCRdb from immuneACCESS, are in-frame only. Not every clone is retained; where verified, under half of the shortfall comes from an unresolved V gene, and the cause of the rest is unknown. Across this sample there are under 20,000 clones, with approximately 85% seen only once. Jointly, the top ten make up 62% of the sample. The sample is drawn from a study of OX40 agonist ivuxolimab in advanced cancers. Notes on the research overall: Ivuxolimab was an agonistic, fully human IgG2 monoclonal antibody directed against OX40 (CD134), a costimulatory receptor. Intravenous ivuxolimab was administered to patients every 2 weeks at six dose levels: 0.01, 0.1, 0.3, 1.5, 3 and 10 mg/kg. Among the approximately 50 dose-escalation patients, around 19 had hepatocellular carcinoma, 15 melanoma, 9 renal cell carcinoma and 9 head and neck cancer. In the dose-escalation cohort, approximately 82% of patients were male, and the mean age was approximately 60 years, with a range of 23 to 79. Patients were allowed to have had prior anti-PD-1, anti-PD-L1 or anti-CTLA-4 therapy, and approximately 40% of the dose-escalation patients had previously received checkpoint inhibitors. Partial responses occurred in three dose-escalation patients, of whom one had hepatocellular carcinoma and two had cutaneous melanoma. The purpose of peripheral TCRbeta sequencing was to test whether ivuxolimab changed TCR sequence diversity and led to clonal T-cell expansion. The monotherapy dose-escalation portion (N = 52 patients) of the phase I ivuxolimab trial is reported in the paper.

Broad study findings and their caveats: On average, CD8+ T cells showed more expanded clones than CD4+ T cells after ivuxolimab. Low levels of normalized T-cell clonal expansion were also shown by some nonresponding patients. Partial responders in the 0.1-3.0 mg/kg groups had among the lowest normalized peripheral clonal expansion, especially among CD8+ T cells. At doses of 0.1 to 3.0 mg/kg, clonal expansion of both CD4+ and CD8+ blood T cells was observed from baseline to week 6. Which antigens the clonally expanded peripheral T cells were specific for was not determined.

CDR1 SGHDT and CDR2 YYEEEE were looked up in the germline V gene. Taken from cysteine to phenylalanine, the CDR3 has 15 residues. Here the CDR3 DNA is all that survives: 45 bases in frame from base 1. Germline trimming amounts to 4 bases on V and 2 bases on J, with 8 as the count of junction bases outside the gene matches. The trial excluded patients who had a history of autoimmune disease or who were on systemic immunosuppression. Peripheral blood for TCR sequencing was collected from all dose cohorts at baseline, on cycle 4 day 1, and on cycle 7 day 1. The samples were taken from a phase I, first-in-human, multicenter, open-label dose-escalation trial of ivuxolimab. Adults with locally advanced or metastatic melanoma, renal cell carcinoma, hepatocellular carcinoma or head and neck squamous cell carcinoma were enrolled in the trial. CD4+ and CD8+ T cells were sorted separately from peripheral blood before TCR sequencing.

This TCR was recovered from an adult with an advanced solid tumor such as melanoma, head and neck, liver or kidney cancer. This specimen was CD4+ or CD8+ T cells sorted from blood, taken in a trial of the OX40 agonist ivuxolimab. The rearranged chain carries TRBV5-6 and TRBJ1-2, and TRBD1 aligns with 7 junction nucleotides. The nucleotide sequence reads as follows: TGTGCCAGCAGCATGGGCGGACAGGTCAACTATGGCTACACCTTC. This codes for CASSMGGQVNYGYTF. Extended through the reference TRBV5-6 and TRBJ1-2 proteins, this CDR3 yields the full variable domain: DAGVTQSPTHLIKTRGQQVTLRCSPKSGHDTVSWYQQALGQGPQFIFQYYEEEERQRGNFPDRFSGHQFPNYSSELNVNALLLGDSALYLCASSMGGQVNYGYTFGSGTRLTVV.